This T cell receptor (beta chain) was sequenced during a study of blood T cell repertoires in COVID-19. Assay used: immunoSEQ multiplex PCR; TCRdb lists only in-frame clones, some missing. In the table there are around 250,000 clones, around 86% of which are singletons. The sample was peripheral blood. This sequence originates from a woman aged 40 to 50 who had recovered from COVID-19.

CDR3 in amino acids: CATSRGGTANEKLFF. In nucleotides, the CDR3 is TGTGCCACCAGCAGGGGGGGGACGGCGAATGAAAAACTGTTTTTT. The genes are TRBV15 and TRBJ1-4, with D tentatively TRBD1 (5 bases). The V end lost 3 bases, the J end lost 5 bases, and 13 bases lay between the germline ends. This CDR3 has 15 residues. CDR1 LNHNV and CDR2 YYDKDF come from the germline V gene (reference sequence).